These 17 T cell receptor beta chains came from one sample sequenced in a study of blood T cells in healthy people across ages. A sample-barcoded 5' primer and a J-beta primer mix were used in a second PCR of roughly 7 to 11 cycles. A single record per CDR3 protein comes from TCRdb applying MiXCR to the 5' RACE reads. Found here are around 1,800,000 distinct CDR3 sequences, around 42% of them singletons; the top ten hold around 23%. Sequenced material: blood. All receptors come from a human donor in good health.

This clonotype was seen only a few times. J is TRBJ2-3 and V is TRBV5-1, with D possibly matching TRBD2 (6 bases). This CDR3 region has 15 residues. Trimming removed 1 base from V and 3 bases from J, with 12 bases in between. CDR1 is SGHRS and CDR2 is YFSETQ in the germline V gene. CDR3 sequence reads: CASSLRGSLTDTQYF. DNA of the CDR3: TGCGCCAGCAGCTTGCGGGGGTCGTTAACAGATACGCAGTATTTT.

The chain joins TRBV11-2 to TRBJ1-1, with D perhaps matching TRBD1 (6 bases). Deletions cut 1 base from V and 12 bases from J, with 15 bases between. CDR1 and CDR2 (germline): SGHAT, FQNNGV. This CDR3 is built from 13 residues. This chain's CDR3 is CASSLGDRLGPFF. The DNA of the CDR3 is TGTGCCAGCAGCTTAGGTGACAGGTTGGGACCTTTCTTT.

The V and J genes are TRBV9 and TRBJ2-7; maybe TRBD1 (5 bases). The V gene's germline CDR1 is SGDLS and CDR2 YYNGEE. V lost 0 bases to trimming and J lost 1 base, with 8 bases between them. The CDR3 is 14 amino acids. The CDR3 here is CASSVGGLSYEQYF. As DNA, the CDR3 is TGTGCCAGCAGCGTAGGGGGCCTTTCCTACGAGCAGTACTTC.

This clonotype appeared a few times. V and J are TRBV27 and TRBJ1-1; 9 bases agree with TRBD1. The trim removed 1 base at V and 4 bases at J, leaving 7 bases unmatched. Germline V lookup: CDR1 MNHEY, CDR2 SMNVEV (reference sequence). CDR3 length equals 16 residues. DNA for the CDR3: TGTGCCAGCAGTTTATACCTACAGGGGGCGAGCACTGAAGCTTTCTTT. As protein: CASSLYLQGASTEAFF.

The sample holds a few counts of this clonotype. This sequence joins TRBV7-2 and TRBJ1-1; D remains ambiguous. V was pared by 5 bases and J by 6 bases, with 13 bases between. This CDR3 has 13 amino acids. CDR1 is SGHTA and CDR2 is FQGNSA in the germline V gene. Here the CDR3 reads CASSTSWAAEAFF. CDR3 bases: TGTGCCAGCAGCACATCTTGGGCGGCTGAAGCTTTCTTT.

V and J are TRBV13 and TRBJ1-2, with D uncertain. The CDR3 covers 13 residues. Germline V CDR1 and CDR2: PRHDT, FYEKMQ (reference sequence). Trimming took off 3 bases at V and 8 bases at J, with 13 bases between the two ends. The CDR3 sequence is CASSFIGRGGYTF. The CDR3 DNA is TGTGCCAGCAGCTTCATCGGGCGGGGAGGCTACACCTTC.

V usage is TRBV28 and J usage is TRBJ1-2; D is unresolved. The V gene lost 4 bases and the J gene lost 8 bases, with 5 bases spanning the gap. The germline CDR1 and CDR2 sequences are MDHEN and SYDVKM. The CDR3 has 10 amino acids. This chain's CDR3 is CASSSKGYTF. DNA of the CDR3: TGTGCCAGCAGTTCGAAGGGCTACACCTTC.

The CDR3 sequence is CASSLRDRVNGYTF. The CDR3 nucleotides are TGTGCCAGCAGTTTAAGGGACAGGGTCAATGGCTACACCTTC. V and J are TRBV12-3 or TRBV12-4 and TRBJ1-2; 9 bases align to TRBD1. Unmatched junction bases numbered 4, after V lost 2 bases and J lost 6 bases. This CDR3 has 14 residues.

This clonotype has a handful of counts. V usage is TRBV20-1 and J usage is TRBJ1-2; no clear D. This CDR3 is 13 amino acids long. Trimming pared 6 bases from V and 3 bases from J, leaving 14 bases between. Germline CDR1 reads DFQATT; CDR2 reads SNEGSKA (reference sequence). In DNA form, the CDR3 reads TGCAGTGCCAACCACGAAGTCTACTATGGCTACACCTTC. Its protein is CSANHEVYYGYTF.

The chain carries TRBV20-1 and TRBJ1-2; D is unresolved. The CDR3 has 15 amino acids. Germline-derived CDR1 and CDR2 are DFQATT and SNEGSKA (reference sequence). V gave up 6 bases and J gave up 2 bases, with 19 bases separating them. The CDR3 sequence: CSARRVPRGNYGYTF. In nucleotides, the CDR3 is TGCAGTGCGCGTCGGGTCCCCCGCGGGAACTATGGCTACACCTTC.

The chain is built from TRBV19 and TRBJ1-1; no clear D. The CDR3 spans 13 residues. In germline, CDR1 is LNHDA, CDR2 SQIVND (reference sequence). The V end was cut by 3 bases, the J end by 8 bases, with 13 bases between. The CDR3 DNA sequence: TGTGCCAGTAGTATCTGGGTTGAAGGGGAAGCTTTCTTT. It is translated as CASSIWVEGEAFF.

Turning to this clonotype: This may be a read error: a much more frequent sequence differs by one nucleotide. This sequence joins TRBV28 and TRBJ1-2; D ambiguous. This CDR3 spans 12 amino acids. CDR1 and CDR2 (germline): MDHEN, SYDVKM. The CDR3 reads CASSLSRDGHTF. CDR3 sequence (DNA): TGTGCCAGCAGTTTATCTAGGGATGGCCACACCTTC.

CDR3 in amino acids: CASRQGAPGNTIYF. The DNA for the CDR3 is TGTGCCAGCCGACAGGGGGCCCCTGGAAACACCATATATTTT. V and J are TRBV28 and TRBJ1-3, with 10 nucleotides matching TRBD1. The junction had 3 bases not matched to a gene; V was cut back by 8 bases and J by 2 bases. The CDR3 has 14 residues. Germline V gives CDR1 MDHEN, CDR2 SYDVKM.

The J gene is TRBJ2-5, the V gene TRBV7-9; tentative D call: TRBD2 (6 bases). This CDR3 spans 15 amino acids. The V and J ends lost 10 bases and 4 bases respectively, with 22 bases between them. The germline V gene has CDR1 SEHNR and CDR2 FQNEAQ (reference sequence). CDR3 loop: CATLSASSGGETQYF. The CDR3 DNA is TGTGCCACCCTCTCGGCATCCTCCGGGGGAGAGACCCAGTACTTC.

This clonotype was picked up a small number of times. The CDR3: CATSDRGQYNEQFF. The CDR3 nucleotides read TGTGCCACCAGTGATCGGGGACAGTACAATGAGCAGTTCTTC. The V gene is TRBV24-1, the J gene TRBJ2-1; 7 positions agree with TRBD1. There are 14 residues in the CDR3. V lost 3 bases, J lost 4 bases, and 2 bases stayed unmatched. The germline CDR1 and CDR2 sequences are KGHDR and SFDVKD.

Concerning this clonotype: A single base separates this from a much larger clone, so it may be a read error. CDR3 nucleotides: TGTGCCAGCAGCTTATCAGGGAGTACCTACGAGCAGCACTTC. It translates to CASSLSGSTYEQHF. The rearrangement uses TRBV11-3 and TRBJ2-7; tentatively, D is TRBD1 or TRBD2 (5 bases each). CDR3 length equals 14 residues. Germline CDR1 is SGHNT and CDR2 is YENEEA.

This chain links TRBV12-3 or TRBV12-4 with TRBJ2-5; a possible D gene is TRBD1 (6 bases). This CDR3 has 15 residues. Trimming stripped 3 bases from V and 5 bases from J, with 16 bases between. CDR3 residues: CASSFLGAGSETQYF. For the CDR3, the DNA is TGTGCCAGCAGTTTTTTGGGGGCAGGTTCGGAGACCCAGTACTTC.